The 24 T cell receptor beta chains presented below share a single source sample, sequenced in a study of metastatic and nonmetastatic thyroid tumors. Thyroid surgery took place with no prior treatment in any patient. Via MiXCR, TCRdb re-called the PCR reads. Of about 33,000 clones listed, about 10% are singletons. The material sequenced was blood. The receptor source for this set is a female donor with papillary thyroid cancer or a benign thyroid nodule (not recorded which). Some clones in this sample may be carry-over from other donors' samples.

This clone was recorded at least ten times. The CDR3 sequence is CASSILTSGGGNEQFF. The CDR3 DNA is TGTGCCAGTAGTATCCTGACTAGCGGAGGGGGAAATGAGCAGTTCTTC. The chain carries TRBV19 and TRBJ2-1, with 9 bases that match TRBD2. The V segment lost 3 bases and the J segment 7 bases; nucleotides outside the gene matches: 10. This CDR3 spans 16 amino acids. CDR1 is LNHDA and CDR2 is SQIVND in the germline V gene (reference sequence).

The table lists this clone with many counts. This CDR3 is CASSFRNRASAEAFF. The CDR3 nucleotides read TGTGCCAGCAGTTTTAGGAACAGGGCATCCGCTGAAGCTTTCTTT. The chain joins TRBV28 to TRBJ1-1; D may be TRBD1 (6 bases). Trimming shortened V by 3 bases and J by 6 bases, and 17 bases separated the two germline ends. The CDR3 consists of 15 residues. The germline gives CDR1 MDHEN, CDR2 SYDVKM.

This clone was observed many times. V and J are TRBV7-9 and TRBJ2-1, with TRBD2 matching over 11 bases. Trimming took 1 base from V and 7 from J; bases not matched to a gene: 9. Germline CDR1 is SEHNR and CDR2 is FQNEAQ (reference sequence). This CDR3 is built from 17 residues. The DNA of the CDR3 is TGTGCCAGCAGCTTAGAAGGTACTAGCGGGAGTAGAAATGAGCAGTTCTTC. It codes for CASSLEGTSGSRNEQFF.

This clone was counted at least ten times. This chain connects TRBV4-3 to TRBJ1-5; D gene ambiguous. V dropped 0 bases and J dropped 4 bases, with 4 bases sitting between them. Germline CDR1 reads LGHNA; CDR2 reads YSLEER. This CDR3 has 13 residues. CDR3 amino acids: CASSQDENQPQHF. Written as DNA, the CDR3 is TGCGCCAGCAGCCAAGACGAGAATCAGCCCCAGCATTTT.

This clone came up many times. The chain carries TRBV24-1 and TRBJ1-2; D gene unclear. The CDR3 loop spans 16 amino acids. V lost 4 bases to trimming and J lost 8 bases, with 22 bases between them. The germline gives CDR1 KGHDR, CDR2 SFDVKD. The DNA for the CDR3 is TGTGCCACCAGTGACCCTTTATCGGACCTCCTGGGAGGCTACACCTTC. Protein: CATSDPLSDLLGGYTF.

This clone showed up many times. The chain joins TRBV5-6 to TRBJ1-1; a weak D match, TRBD1 (5 bases). V lost 4 bases, J lost 7 bases, and 17 bases lay in between. CDR1 SGHDT and CDR2 YYEEEE come from the germline V gene. The CDR3 has 14 amino acids. The CDR3 DNA reads TGTGCCAGCAGCGGCCGGGACGGATTCTTTGAAGCTTTCTTT. Amino acid sequence: CASSGRDGFFEAFF.

This clone was seen repeatedly, ten times or more. The chain is built from TRBV11-3 and TRBJ2-1; 11 bases line up with TRBD2. This CDR3 contains 16 residues. With 6 bases clipped from V and 6 bases from J, the junction kept 10 bases outside the gene matches. The germline V gene encodes CDR1 SGHNT and CDR2 YENEEA. CDR3 bases: TGTGCCAGCAGTCAGGCCGGGACTAGCGGAACCAATGAGCAGTTCTTC. Its protein product is CASSQAGTSGTNEQFF.

In its sample, this clone was seen many times. This chain connects TRBV11-2 to TRBJ2-7; the D gene is possibly TRBD2 (6 bases). This CDR3 is 14 amino acids long. V lost 2 bases to trimming and J lost 1 base, with 9 bases between them. Germline assignment: CDR1 SGHAT and CDR2 FQNNGV. DNA for the CDR3: TGTGCCAGCAGCTTAATCGGGACTTCCTACGAGCAGTACTTC. This sequence encodes CASSLIGTSYEQYF.

This clone was seen many times. This sample includes further DNA sequences coding for the same CDR3. The chain combines TRBV5-4 with TRBJ2-1, with D unclear. The V end was cut by 5 bases, the J end by 7 bases, with 13 bases between. Germline V gene lookup returns CDR1 SGHNT and CDR2 YYREEE (reference sequence). The CDR3 runs to 13 residues. CDR3: CASRHQTRNEQFF. As DNA, the CDR3 is TGTGCCAGCAGACACCAAACCAGGAATGAGCAGTTCTTC.

This clone occurred many times. The chain uses TRBV20-1 and TRBJ2-7; 8 bases are a match to TRBD2. Germline lookup yields CDR1 DFQATT and CDR2 SNEGSKA (reference sequence). This CDR3 has 15 amino acids. Losses at the gene ends were 0 bases for V and 0 bases for J; bases not matched to a gene: 4. CDR3 protein: CSARDLLAVSYEQYF. CDR3 sequence (DNA): TGCAGTGCTAGAGATTTACTAGCGGTCTCCTACGAGCAGTACTTC.

This clone appeared a few times. The chain employs TRBV5-1 and TRBJ1-2; perhaps TRBD1 as D (5 bases). Germline CDR1 is SGHRS and CDR2 is YFSETQ. The CDR3 extends over 14 amino acids. V lost 0 bases and J lost 8, with 14 bases in between. The CDR3 is CASSLDRSLWGYTF. CDR3 nucleotides: TGCGCCAGCAGCTTGGACAGGTCCCTATGGGGCTACACCTTC.

This clone was detected ten times or more. This chain connects TRBV6-6 to TRBJ1-1; D ambiguous. CDR3 length: 15 residues. The V end lost 2 bases, the J end lost 1 base, and 11 bases lay between the germline ends. Germline CDR1 MNHNY, CDR2 SVGAGI (reference sequence). DNA for the CDR3: TGTGCCAGCAGTTACCAACCAGGACGGAACACTGAAGCTTTCTTT. The encoded protein is CASSYQPGRNTEAFF.

This clone was counted at least ten times. As DNA, the CDR3 is TGTGCCAGCTCACCACCAGGGACGGGGACCTACGAGCAGTACTTC. Translating it yields CASSPPGTGTYEQYF. This sequence joins TRBV18 and TRBJ2-7, with D possibly being TRBD1 or TRBD2 (5 bases each). The V gene lost 0 bases and the J gene lost 2 bases, with 11 bases spanning the gap. The length of the CDR3 is 15 residues. Germline loops: CDR1 KGHSH, CDR2 LQKENI.

This clone was counted ten times or more. The chain is built from TRBV9 and TRBJ2-7; perhaps TRBD2 as D (6 bases). The CDR3 covers 15 residues. Trimming left V 4 bases short and J 5 bases short, with 19 bases between. The germline gives CDR1 SGDLS, CDR2 YYNGEE. The CDR3 DNA follows: TGTGCCAGCAGCCTCGCCGGGGAGGCCACCAACGAGCAGTACTTC. The encoded protein is CASSLAGEATNEQYF.

This clone occurred many times. This same CDR3 is encoded by further DNA sequences in the sample. The gene calls are TRBV5-5 and TRBJ1-2; a weak D match, TRBD1 (6 bases). The CDR3 loop spans 15 amino acids. V was trimmed by 4 bases and J by 6 bases, leaving 19 bases between them. The germline gives CDR1 SGHKS, CDR2 YYEKEE (reference sequence). The DNA for the CDR3 is TGTGCCAGCAGCCCACGCCCCACAGGGTATGATGGCTACACCTTC. Its translation is CASSPRPTGYDGYTF.

This clone came up many times. A much larger clone differs from this one at a single base, so this may be a read error. Distinct nucleotide sequences in the sample also encode this CDR3. This chain links TRBV7-3 with TRBJ2-1, with 8 bases that match TRBD2. The germline CDR1 and CDR2 sequences are SGHTA and FQGTGA. The junction had 18 bases not matched to a gene; V was cut back by 4 bases and J by 10 bases. The CDR3 loop spans 17 amino acids. This chain's CDR3 is CASSSRVAGIHSSEQFF. CDR3 DNA: TGTGCCAGCAGCTCGAGGGTAGCGGGGATTCATTCAAGCGAGCAGTTCTTC.

The sample holds many counts of this clone. The chain combines TRBV6-1 with TRBJ2-1, with 7 bases aligning to TRBD1. Germline V gene sequence: CDR1 MNHNS, CDR2 SASEGT. V shed 3 bases, J shed 4 bases, and the junction held 9 bases outside the gene matches. The CDR3 covers 16 residues. The CDR3 DNA reads TGTGCCAGCAGTGACGGGGCCACAGGGGTTTACAATGAGCAGTTCTTC. Amino acid sequence: CASSDGATGVYNEQFF.

The chain couples TRBV30 to TRBJ1-6; D is perhaps TRBD1 (6 bases). The CDR3 is 13 residues long. Germline V gene sequence: CDR1 GTSNPN, CDR2 SVGIG (reference sequence). V was shortened by 5 bases and J by 6 bases, with 11 bases between the two germline ends. The CDR3 protein is CAWLGTSNSPLHF. Here the CDR3 DNA reads TGTGCCTGGTTGGGGACAAGTAATTCACCCCTCCACTTT.

This clone was counted many times. The sample has other DNA sequences that encode this CDR3 too. This chain connects TRBV5-6 to TRBJ2-7; D could derive from TRBD1 or TRBD2 (5 bases each). V gave up 1 base and J gave up 0 bases, with 14 bases separating them. Germline CDR1 reads SGHDT; CDR2 reads YYEEEE. CDR3 length equals 16 residues. This CDR3 reads CASSLLIRGTSYEQYF. In nucleotides, the CDR3 is TGTGCCAGCAGCTTGCTCATTCGAGGGACCTCCTACGAGCAGTACTTC.

In this sample, this clone turned up a few times. An end of the junction differs from the germline gene, which may be a read error. V is TRBV6-2 or TRBV6-3 and J is TRBJ1-2, with no clear D. Germline-derived CDR1 and CDR2 are MNHEY and SVGEGT. The CDR3 consists of 13 residues. The CDR3 is CASIYVTNYGYTF. CDR3 sequence (DNA): TGTGCCAGCATTTACGTCACTAACTATGGCTACACCTTC.

This clone was detected ten times or more. The rearrangement links TRBV5-1 to TRBJ1-2; D call uncertain. The CDR3 consists of 15 residues. Trimming pared 0 bases from V and 1 base from J, leaving 10 bases between. CDR1 SGHRS and CDR2 YFSETQ come from the germline V gene. CDR3 sequence (DNA): TGCGCCAGCAGCTTGGATGCGGTTATTAACTATGGCTACACCTTC. Protein product: CASSLDAVINYGYTF.

This clone has ten or more counts. The V gene is TRBV6-1, the J gene TRBJ1-1; no clear D gene. V lost 3 bases to trimming and J lost 1 base, with 12 bases between them. Germline values: CDR1 MNHNS, CDR2 SASEGT. CDR3 length equals 15 residues. This CDR3 is CASSDMGWRNTEAFF. The CDR3 bases are TGTGCCAGCAGTGATATGGGGTGGCGGAACACTGAAGCTTTCTTT.

This clone was recorded many times. J is TRBJ1-2 and V is TRBV19, with D tentatively TRBD1 (6 bases). This CDR3 has 14 residues. Trimming took off 8 bases at V and 2 bases at J, with 15 bases between the two ends. Germline V CDR1 and CDR2: LNHDA, SQIVND (reference sequence). CDR3 amino acids: CASSRQGRNYGYTF. The CDR3 DNA follows: TGTGCCAGTTCGAGGCAGGGGAGAAACTATGGCTACACCTTC.

This clone was detected many times. The chain recombines TRBV5-8 with TRBJ2-1; 7 positions agree with TRBD1. This CDR3 spans 15 amino acids. Trimming took 4 bases from V and 2 from J; bases not matched to a gene: 6. The V gene's germline CDR1 is SGHTS and CDR2 YDEGEE. The CDR3 sequence: CASSLGQAPYNEQFF. CDR3 nucleotides: TGTGCCAGCAGCCTTGGACAGGCCCCCTACAATGAGCAGTTCTTC.